Here is one T cell receptor beta chain with its context. The antigen is undetermined. The source of the sample is a study of cytomegalovirus exposure and HLA in healthy donors. Per the germline V gene, CDR1 is SQVTM and CDR2 is ANQGSEA. CDR3 length: 14 amino acids. Trimming shortened V by 2 bases and J by 3 bases, and 14 bases separated the two germline ends. This PCR relied on a set of 60 Vbeta primers and 13 Jbeta primers. TCRdb keeps only in-frame clones here, not all; method: immunoSEQ multiplex PCR. The sample has some 110,000 clones, more than 75% seen once. Donors in the study were healthy people who gave bone marrow. Broader study findings: Accurate prediction of HLA-A and HLA-B alleles (for most subjects) was reportedly achieved from TCR beta sequences.

Sequenced material: PBMCs. The sequence was obtained from a woman aged 40 to 50 in good health and CMV-seronegative. The chain has TRBV29-1 and TRBJ2-7; weak D call: TRBD1 (6 bases). The CDR3 nucleotides are TGCAGCGTTGAAATAGGGACACCGGTCTACGAGCAGTACTTC. Encoded protein: CSVEIGTPVYEQYF.